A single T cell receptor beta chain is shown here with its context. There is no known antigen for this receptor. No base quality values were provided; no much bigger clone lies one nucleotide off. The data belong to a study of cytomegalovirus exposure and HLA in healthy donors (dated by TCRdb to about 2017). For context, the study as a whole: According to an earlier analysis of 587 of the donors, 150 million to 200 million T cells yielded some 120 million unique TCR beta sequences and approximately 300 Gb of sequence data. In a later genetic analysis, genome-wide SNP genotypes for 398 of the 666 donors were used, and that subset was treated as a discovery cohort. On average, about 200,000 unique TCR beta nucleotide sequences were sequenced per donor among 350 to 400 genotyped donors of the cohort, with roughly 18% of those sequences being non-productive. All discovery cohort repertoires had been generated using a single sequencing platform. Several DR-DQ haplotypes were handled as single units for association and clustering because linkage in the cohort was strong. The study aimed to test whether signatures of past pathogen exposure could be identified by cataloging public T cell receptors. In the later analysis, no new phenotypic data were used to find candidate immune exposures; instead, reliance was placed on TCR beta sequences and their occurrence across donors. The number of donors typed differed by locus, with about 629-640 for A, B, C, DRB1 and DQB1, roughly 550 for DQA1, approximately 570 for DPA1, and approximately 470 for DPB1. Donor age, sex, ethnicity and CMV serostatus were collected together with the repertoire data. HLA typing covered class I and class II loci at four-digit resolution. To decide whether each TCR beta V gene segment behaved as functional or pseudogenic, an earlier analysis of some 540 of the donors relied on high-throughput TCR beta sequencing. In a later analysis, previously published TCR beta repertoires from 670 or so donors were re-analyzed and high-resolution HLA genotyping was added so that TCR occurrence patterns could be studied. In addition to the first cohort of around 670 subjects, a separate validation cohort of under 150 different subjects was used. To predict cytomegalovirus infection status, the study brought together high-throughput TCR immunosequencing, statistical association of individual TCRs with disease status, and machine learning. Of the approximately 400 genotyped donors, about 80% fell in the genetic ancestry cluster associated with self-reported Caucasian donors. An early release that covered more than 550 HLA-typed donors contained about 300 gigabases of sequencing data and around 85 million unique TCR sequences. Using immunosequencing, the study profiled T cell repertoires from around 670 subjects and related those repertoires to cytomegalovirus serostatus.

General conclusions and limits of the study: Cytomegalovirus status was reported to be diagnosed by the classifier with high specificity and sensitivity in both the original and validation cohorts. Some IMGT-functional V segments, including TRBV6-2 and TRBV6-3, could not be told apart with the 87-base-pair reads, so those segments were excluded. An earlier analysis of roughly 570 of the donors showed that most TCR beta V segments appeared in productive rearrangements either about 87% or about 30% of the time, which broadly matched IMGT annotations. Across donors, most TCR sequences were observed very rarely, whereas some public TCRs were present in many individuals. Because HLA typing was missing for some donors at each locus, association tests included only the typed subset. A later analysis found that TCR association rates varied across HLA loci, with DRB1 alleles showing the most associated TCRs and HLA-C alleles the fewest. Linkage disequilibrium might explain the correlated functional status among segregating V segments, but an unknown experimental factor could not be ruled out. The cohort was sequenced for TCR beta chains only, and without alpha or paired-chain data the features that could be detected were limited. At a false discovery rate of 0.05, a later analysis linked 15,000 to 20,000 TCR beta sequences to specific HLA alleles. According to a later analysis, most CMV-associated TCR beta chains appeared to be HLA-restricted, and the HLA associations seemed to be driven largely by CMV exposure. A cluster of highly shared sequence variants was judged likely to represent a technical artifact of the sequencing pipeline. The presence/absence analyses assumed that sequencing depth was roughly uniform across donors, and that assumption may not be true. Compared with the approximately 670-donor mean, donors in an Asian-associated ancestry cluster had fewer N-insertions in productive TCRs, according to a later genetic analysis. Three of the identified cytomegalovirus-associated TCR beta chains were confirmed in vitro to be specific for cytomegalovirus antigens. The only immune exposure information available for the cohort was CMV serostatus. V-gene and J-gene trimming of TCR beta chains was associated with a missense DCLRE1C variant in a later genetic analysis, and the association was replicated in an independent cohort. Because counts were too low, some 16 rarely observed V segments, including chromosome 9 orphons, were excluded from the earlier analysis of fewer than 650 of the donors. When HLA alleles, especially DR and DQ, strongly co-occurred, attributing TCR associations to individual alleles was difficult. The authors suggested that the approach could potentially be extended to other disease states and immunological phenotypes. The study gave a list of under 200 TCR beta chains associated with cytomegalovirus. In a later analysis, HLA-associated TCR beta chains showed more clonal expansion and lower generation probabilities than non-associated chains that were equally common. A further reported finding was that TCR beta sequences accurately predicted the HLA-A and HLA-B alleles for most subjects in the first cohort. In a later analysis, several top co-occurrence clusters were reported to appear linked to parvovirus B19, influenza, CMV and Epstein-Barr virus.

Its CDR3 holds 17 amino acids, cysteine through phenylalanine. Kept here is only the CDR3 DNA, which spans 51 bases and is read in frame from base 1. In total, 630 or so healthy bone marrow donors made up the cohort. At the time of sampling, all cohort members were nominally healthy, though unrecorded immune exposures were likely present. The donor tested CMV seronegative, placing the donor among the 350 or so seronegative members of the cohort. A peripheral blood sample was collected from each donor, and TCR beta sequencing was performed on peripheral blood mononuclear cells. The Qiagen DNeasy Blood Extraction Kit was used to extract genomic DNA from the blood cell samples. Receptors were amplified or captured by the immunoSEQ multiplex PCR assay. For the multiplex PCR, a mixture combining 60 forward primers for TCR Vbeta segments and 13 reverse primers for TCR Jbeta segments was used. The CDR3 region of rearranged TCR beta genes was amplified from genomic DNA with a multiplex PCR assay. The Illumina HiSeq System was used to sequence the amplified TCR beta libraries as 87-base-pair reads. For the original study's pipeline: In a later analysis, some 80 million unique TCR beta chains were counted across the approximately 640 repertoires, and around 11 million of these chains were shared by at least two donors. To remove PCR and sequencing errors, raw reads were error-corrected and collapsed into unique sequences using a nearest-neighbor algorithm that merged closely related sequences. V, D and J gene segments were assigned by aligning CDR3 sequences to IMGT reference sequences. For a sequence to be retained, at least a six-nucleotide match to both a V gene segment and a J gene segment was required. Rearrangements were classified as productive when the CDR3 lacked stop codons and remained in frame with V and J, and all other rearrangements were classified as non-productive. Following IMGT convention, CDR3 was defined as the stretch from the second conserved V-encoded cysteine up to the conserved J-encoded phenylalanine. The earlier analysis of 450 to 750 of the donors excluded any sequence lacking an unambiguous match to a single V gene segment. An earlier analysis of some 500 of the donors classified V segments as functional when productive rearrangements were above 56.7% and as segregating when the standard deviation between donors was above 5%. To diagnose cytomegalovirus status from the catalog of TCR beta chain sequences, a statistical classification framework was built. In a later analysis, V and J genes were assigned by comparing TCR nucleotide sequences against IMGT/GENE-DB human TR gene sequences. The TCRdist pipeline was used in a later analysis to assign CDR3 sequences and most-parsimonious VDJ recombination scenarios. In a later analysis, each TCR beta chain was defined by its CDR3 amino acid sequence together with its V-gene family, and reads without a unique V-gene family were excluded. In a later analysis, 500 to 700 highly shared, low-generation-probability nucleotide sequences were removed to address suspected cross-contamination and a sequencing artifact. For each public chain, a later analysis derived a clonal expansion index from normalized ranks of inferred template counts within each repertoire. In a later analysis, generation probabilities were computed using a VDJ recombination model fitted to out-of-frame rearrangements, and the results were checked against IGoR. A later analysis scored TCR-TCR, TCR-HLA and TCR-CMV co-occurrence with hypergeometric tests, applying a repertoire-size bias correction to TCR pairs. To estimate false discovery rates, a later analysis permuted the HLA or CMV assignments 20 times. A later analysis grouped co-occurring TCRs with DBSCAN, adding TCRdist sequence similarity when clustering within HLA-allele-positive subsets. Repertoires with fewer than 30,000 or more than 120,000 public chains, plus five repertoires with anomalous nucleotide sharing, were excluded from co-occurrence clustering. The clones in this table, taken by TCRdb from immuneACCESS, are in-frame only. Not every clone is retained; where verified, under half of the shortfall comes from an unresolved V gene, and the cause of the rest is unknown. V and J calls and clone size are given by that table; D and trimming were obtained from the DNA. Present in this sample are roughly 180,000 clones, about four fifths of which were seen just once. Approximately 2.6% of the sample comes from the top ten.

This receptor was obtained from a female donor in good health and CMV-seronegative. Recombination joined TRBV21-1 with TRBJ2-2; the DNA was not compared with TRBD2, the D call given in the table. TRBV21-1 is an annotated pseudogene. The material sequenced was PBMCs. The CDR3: CASSKEEGAPFTGELFF. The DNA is TGTGCCAGCAGCAAAGAGGAGGGAGCCCCTTTTACCGGGGAGCTGTTTTTT.